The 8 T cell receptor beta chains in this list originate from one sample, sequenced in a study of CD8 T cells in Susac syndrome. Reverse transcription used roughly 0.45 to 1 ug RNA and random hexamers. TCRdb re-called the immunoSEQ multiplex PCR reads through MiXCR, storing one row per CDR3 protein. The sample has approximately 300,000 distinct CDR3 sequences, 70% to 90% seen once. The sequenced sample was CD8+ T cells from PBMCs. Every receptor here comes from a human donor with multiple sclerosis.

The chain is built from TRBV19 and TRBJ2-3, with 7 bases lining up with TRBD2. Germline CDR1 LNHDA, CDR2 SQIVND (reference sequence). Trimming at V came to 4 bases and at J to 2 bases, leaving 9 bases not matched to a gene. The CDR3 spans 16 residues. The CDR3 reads CASSTLGGRITDTQYF. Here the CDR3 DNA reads TGTGCCAGTAGTACCCTCGGCGGGAGAATCACAGATACGCAGTATTTT.

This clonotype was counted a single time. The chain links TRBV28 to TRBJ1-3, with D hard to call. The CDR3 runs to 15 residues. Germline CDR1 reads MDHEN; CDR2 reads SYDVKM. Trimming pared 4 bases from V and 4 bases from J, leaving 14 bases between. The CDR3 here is CASSSPGKGGNTIYF. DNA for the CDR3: TGTGCCAGCAGTTCCCCTGGAAAGGGAGGAAACACCATATATTTT. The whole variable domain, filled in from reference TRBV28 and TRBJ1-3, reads DVKVTQSSRYLVKRTGEKVFLECVQDMDHENMFWYRQDPGLGLRLIYFSYDVKMKEKGDIPEGYSVSREKKERFSLILESASTNQTSMYLCASSSPGKGGNTIYFGEGSWLTVV.

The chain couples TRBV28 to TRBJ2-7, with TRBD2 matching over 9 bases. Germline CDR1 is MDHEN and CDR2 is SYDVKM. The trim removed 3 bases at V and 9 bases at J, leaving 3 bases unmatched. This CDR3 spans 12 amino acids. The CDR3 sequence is CASSFLAGLQYF. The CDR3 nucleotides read TGTGCCAGCAGTTTCCTAGCGGGACTGCAGTACTTC.

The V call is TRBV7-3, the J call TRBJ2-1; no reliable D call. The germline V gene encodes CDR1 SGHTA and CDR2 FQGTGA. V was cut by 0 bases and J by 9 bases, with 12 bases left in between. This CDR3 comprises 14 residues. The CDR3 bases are TGTGCCAGCAGCTTAACAGGGCCGACGGGTGAGCAGTTCTTC. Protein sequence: CASSLTGPTGEQFF.

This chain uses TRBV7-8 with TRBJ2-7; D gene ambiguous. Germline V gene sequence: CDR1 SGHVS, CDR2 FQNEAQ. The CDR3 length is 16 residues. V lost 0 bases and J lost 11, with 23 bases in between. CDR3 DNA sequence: TGTGCCAGCAGCTTAGCTATCGGCCCTTCGGATTTTTCGGAGTACTTC. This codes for CASSLAIGPSDFSEYF.

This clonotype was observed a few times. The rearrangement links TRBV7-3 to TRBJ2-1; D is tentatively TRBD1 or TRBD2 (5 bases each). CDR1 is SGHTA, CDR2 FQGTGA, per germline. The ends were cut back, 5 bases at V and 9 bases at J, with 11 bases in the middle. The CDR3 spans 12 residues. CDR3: CASSPTGTEQFF. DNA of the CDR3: TGTGCCAGCAGCCCGACCGGGACTGAGCAGTTCTTC.

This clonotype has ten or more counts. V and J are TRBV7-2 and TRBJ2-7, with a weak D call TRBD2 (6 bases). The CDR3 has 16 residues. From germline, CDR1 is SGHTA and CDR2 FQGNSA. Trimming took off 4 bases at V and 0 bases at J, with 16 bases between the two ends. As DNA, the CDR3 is TGTGCCAGCAGCTACCGGGGCCTGACTAGCTCCTACGAGCAGTACTTC. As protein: CASSYRGLTSSYEQYF.

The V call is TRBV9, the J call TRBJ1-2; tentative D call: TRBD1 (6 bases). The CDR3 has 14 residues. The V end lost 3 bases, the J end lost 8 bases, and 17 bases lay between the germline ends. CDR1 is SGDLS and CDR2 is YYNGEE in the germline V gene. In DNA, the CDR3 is TGTGCCAGCAGCGCCCAAGGACAGACTGAGGGCTACACCTTC. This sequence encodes CASSAQGQTEGYTF.